This T cell receptor (beta chain) was identified in a study of blood T cell repertoires in COVID-19. For the study at large: The study drew acute and convalescent COVID-19 samples from the United States, Italy and Spain.

Germline CDR1 KGHDR, CDR2 SFDVKD. CDR3 size: 12 residues. Trimming took 8 bases from V and 6 from J; bases not matched to a gene: 3. Sequenced by immunoSEQ multiplex PCR; TCRdb stores in-frame clones only, minus some. The table shows 150,000 or so clones, with roughly 79% occurring only once. The sequenced sample was peripheral blood. The clonotype originates from a human donor with acute or convalescent COVID-19. The donor label of this sample is uncertain. The chain is built from TRBV24-1 and TRBJ1-2; TRBD1 aligns across 9 bases. This chain's CDR3 is CATKGQGDGYTF. The CDR3 nucleotides read TGTGCCACCAAGGGACAGGGTGATGGCTACACCTTC.